Listed here are 32 T cell receptor beta chains from one sample, sequenced in a study of shared T cell receptors in the human thymus. The method was immunoSEQ multiplex PCR; TCRdb's version includes in-frame clones alone and lacks a portion of them. The data show 550,000 to 800,000 clones, approximately 83% seen once. These data also featured in a second study, about human thymus T cells.

What was sequenced was thymocytes. These receptor sequences come from a girl under two years old with a congenital heart defect.

This clone turned up a few times. The chain is built from TRBV10-1 and TRBJ2-7, with TRBD1 identical over 8 bases. CDR1 and CDR2 from the germline V gene are WNHNN and SYGVQD (reference sequence). CDR3 length equals 15 residues. V shed 6 bases, J shed 1 base, and the junction held 8 bases outside the gene matches. CDR3 DNA: TGCGCCAGCAGCCCCCGACAGGGGTGTTCCTACGAGCAGTACTTC. Protein: CASSPRQGCSYEQYF.

In DNA form, the CDR3 reads TGTGCCAGCAGCTTCGCAGGTTACGAGCAGTACTTC. Translating it yields CASSFAGYEQYF. The chain joins TRBV5-5 to TRBJ2-7; D not certain. Germline V gene sequence: CDR1 SGHKS, CDR2 YYEKEE (reference sequence). Trimming removed 2 bases at V and 4 bases at J, with 7 bases between. The CDR3 covers 12 residues. Complete variable domain (other parts from reference TRBV5-5 and TRBJ2-7): DAGVTQSPTHLIKTRGQQVTLRCSPISGHKSVSWYQQVLGQGPQFIFQYYEKEERGRGNFPDRFSARQFPNYSSELNVNALLLGDSALYLCASSFAGYEQYFGPGTRLTVT.

The chain combines TRBV5-8 with TRBJ1-1; 7 bases align to TRBD1. CDR3 length: 16 residues. Trimming removed 4 bases from V and 1 base from J; junction bases left unmatched: 10. CDR1 is SGHTS, CDR2 YDEGEE, per germline. CDR3 DNA sequence: TGTGCCAGCAGCGGGGGACAGCCTAGGGGGAACACTGAAGCTTTCTTT. It translates to CASSGGQPRGNTEAFF.

This sequence joins TRBV20-1 and TRBJ1-2, with D possibly being TRBD1 (6 bases). V gave up 6 bases and J gave up 6 bases, with 11 bases separating them. Germline V CDR1 and CDR2: DFQATT, SNEGSKA (reference sequence). The CDR3 runs to 11 residues. The CDR3 DNA reads TGCAGTGCGGGGGGGCATCATGGCTACACCTTC. It specifies CSAGGHHGYTF.

V is TRBV5-1 and J is TRBJ1-2; 7 nucleotides line up with TRBD1. Trimming cost V 1 base and J 3 bases; bases outside gene matches: 6. Germline V gives CDR1 SGHRS, CDR2 YFSETQ. CDR3 length equals 15 residues. CDR3 protein: CASSLQTGQDYGYTF. As DNA, the CDR3 is TGCGCCAGCAGCTTGCAGACAGGGCAGGACTATGGCTACACCTTC.

A word on this clone: The sample holds other DNA sequences that translate to the same CDR3. The chain joins TRBV27 to TRBJ1-1, with 7 bases fitting TRBD1. Trimming removed 3 bases from V and 0 bases from J; junction bases left unmatched: 19. The CDR3 contains 20 residues. Per the germline V gene, CDR1 is MNHEY and CDR2 is SMNVEV (reference sequence). The DNA for the CDR3 is TGTGCCAGCAGTTTGGTCCCCAAAGTACAGGGGACGTACATGAACACTGAAGCTTTCTTT. It encodes CASSLVPKVQGTYMNTEAFF.

The chain couples TRBV5-6 to TRBJ2-1; D possibly corresponds to TRBD1 (5 bases). V was shortened by 6 bases and J by 5 bases, with 24 bases between the two germline ends. The CDR3 length is 17 residues. The germline V gene encodes CDR1 SGHDT and CDR2 YYEEEE. The CDR3 reads CASTPQETRSKNNEQFF. CDR3 bases: TGTGCCAGCACTCCACAGGAAACAAGGTCTAAAAACAATGAGCAGTTCTTC.

The V call is TRBV7-6, the J call TRBJ2-1; TRBD2 might be the D (5 bases). The CDR3 contains 15 residues. CDR1 and CDR2 (germline): SGHVS, FNYEAQ. Trimming shortened V by 2 bases and J by 8 bases, and 16 bases separated the two germline ends. The CDR3 sequence is CASSLPGGESDEQFF. The CDR3 DNA reads TGTGCCAGCAGCTTACCGGGTGGGGAGTCGGATGAGCAGTTCTTC.

This clone is a singleton in its sample. The chain combines TRBV6-6 with TRBJ1-1; no clear D. Germline-derived CDR1 and CDR2 are MNHNY and SVGAGI (reference sequence). V lost 3 bases and J 8 bases, leaving 16 bases between the germline ends. The CDR3 contains 14 residues. For the CDR3, the DNA is TGTGCCAGCAGTTATCCGCCTGGTGGCCGCGAAGCTTTCTTT. It codes for CASSYPPGGREAFF.

This clone was recorded only once. This rearrangement joins TRBV6-1 to TRBJ1-1, with D possibly being TRBD1 (6 bases). V lost 7 bases and J lost 7, with 10 bases in between. The CDR3 is 11 amino acids. Germline CDR1 MNHNS, CDR2 SASEGT. DNA for the CDR3: TGTGCCAGCAACACAGGGAATGAAGCTTTCTTT. It is translated as CASNTGNEAFF.

The gene calls are TRBV14 and TRBJ1-2; tentative D call: TRBD1 (5 bases). The CDR3 has 19 amino acids. V was clipped by 4 bases and J by 7 bases, with 31 bases between them. Germline CDR1 reads SGHDN; CDR2 reads FVKESK. The CDR3 loop is CASSPHSMGREIVRSGYTF. The CDR3 bases are TGTGCCAGCAGCCCACACTCGATGGGCAGGGAAATAGTTAGGTCTGGCTACACCTTC.

This clone was observed once. J is TRBJ1-6 and V is TRBV5-1, with 9 bases aligning to TRBD1. This CDR3 has 16 amino acids. Looked up from germline, CDR1 is SGHRS and CDR2 is YFSETQ. J was trimmed by 10 bases and V by 4 bases; bases with no gene match: 12. This CDR3 is CASSKEQGAGGSPLHF. CDR3 nucleotides: TGCGCCAGCAGCAAAGAACAGGGGGCAGGAGGCTCACCCCTCCACTTT.

This clone was picked up a small number of times. The rearrangement joins TRBV4-1 to TRBJ2-5; D might be TRBD2 (6 bases). The CDR3 totals 15 residues. Germline CDR1 and CDR2: MGHRA and YSYEKL. V was cut by 1 base and J by 4 bases, with 13 bases left in between. CDR3 amino acids: CASSQGHRDSETQYF. CDR3 in DNA: TGCGCCAGCAGCCAAGGACACCGGGACTCAGAGACCCAGTACTTC.

The chain combines TRBV4-1 with TRBJ2-3; 9 bases align to TRBD2. The germline V gene encodes CDR1 MGHRA and CDR2 YSYEKL. The V gene end was trimmed by 2 bases and the J gene end by 4 bases; junction bases not matched to a gene: 7. This CDR3 comprises 16 residues. The CDR3: CASSQLSGGRPDTQYF. The CDR3 DNA sequence: TGCGCCAGCAGCCAACTAAGCGGGGGGCGTCCAGATACGCAGTATTTT.

The gene calls are TRBV28 and TRBJ2-7, with D possibly TRBD1 on 6 matching bases. Trimming shortened V by 5 bases and J by 2 bases, and 13 bases separated the two germline ends. CDR1 and CDR2 (germline): MDHEN, SYDVKM. This CDR3 is built from 14 residues. CDR3 nucleotide sequence: TGTGCCAGCAGTGGGGGCTCCGTCCCCTACGAGCAGTACTTC. Encoded protein: CASSGGSVPYEQYF. Complete variable domain (other parts from reference TRBV28 and TRBJ2-7): DVKVTQSSRYLVKRTGEKVFLECVQDMDHENMFWYRQDPGLGLRLIYFSYDVKMKEKGDIPEGYSVSREKKERFSLILESASTNQTSMYLCASSGGSVPYEQYFGPGTRLTVT.

This chain connects TRBV14 to TRBJ2-3, with a possible D match to TRBD2 (8 bases). Trimming pared 6 bases from V and 7 bases from J, leaving 23 bases between. The CDR3 covers 16 residues. Germline CDR1 and CDR2: SGHDN and FVKESK. Here the CDR3 reads CASRPGRGGQMYTQYF. Here the CDR3 DNA reads TGTGCCAGCAGACCCGGACGGGGGGGACAGATGTATACGCAGTATTTT.

The genes are TRBV7-8 and TRBJ2-1; 10 bases fit TRBD1. Germline values: CDR1 SGHVS, CDR2 FQNEAQ. The CDR3 is made up of 21 amino acids. V shed 2 bases, J shed 5 bases, and the junction held 21 bases outside the gene matches. CDR3 amino acids: CASSLQRTGGRGGKGDNEQFF. For the CDR3, the DNA is TGTGCCAGCAGCTTACAGCGGACAGGGGGTCGGGGGGGCAAGGGAGACAATGAGCAGTTCTTC.

The V gene is TRBV5-1, the J gene TRBJ2-7; TRBD1 might be the D (5 bases). The V end was cut by 9 bases, the J end by 2 bases, with 18 bases between. The CDR3 is made up of 14 amino acids. Germline CDR1 is SGHRS and CDR2 is YFSETQ. The CDR3 DNA sequence: TGCGCCACCTCCCAGGGTGGAATGGCCTACGAGCAGTACTTC. Protein sequence: CATSQGGMAYEQYF.

The V and J genes are TRBV6-1 and TRBJ2-5; 8 bases align to TRBD2. The germline V gene has CDR1 MNHNS and CDR2 SASEGT. This CDR3 has 20 residues. The ends lost 1 base at V and 2 bases at J; junction bases unmatched: 18. The CDR3 region has the DNA TGTGCCAGCAGTGAAGTTCCCCCCGACAGGATTCAGCGGGGGCAAGAGACCCAGTACTTC. Translating it yields CASSEVPPDRIQRGQETQYF.

The CDR3 region is CASSSFRVLTEAFF. Written as DNA, the CDR3 is TGTGCCAGCAGTTCATTTCGGGTGCTTACTGAAGCTTTCTTT. The V gene is TRBV6-6, the J gene TRBJ1-1, with D unclear. Germline CDR1 and CDR2: MNHNY and SVGAGI (reference sequence). V lost 4 bases, J lost 5 bases, and 14 bases lay in between. This CDR3 has 14 residues.

This clone was counted once. V and J are TRBV19 and TRBJ2-3; 7 positions match TRBD1. With V trimmed by 8 bases and J by 6 bases, 11 bases remained unmatched. The germline V gene encodes CDR1 LNHDA and CDR2 SQIVND (reference sequence). This CDR3 contains 14 residues. This chain's CDR3 is CASLGTATHDTQYF. The CDR3 nucleotides read TGTGCCAGTCTCGGGACAGCAACTCACGATACGCAGTATTTT. The whole variable domain, filled in from reference TRBV19 and TRBJ2-3, reads DGGITQSPKYLFRKEGQNVTLSCEQNLNHDAMYWYRQDPGQGLRLIYYSQIVNDFQKGDIAEGYSVSREKKESFPLTVTSAQKNPTAFYLCASLGTATHDTQYFGPGTRLTVL.

The chain joins TRBV5-5 to TRBJ2-2; a possible D gene is TRBD1 (6 bases). Germline assignment: CDR1 SGHKS and CDR2 YYEKEE (reference sequence). This CDR3 is 14 amino acids long. V was clipped by 2 bases and J by 8 bases, with 13 bases between them. CDR3 loop: CASSFSHRAGELFF. As DNA, the CDR3 is TGTGCCAGCAGCTTTTCCCACAGGGCGGGGGAGCTGTTTTTT.

The genes are TRBV6-1 and TRBJ1-3; 7 bases are shared with TRBD1. The length of the CDR3 is 22 residues. V lost 2 bases and J lost 2; bases outside the gene matches: 24. CDR1 is MNHNS, CDR2 SASEGT, per germline. Here the CDR3 DNA reads TGTGCCAGCAGTGAATGCGGCCCCATCAAACACAGGGGAAGGAAGACTGGAAACACCATATATTTT. This translates into CASSECGPIKHRGRKTGNTIYF.

The chain employs TRBV4-2 and TRBJ1-1, with D maybe TRBD1 (6 bases). The CDR3 is made up of 17 amino acids. Germline V gene sequence: CDR1 LGHNA, CDR2 YNFKEQ. V was pared by 1 base and J by 1 base, with 16 bases between. The CDR3 DNA reads as TGTGCCAGCAGCCAAGCCTCAGGGGCAGGGGAGAACACTGAAGCTTTCTTT. This codes for CASSQASGAGENTEAFF.

V gene TRBV5-5 combines with J gene TRBJ2-1, with TRBD1 matching 10 bases. Germline CDR1 is SGHKS and CDR2 is YYEKEE (reference sequence). This CDR3 contains 15 residues. V shed 3 bases, J shed 7 bases, and the junction held 7 bases outside the gene matches. DNA of the CDR3: TGTGCCAGCAGCTGGGGACAGGGGCAGTGGAATGAGCAGTTCTTC. This sequence encodes CASSWGQGQWNEQFF.

This chain connects TRBV7-4 to TRBJ2-1; 7 bases map to TRBD2. CDR3 size: 17 residues. The germline V gene has CDR1 SGHVT and CDR2 SQSDAQ. After removal of 6 bases from V and 6 bases from J, the junction contained 17 bases not matched to a gene. The CDR3: CASSPSIPTSVVNEQFF. DNA of the CDR3: TGTGCCAGCAGTCCATCCATCCCCACTAGCGTAGTCAATGAGCAGTTCTTC.

The gene calls are TRBV5-5 and TRBJ2-7; 7 bases align to TRBD1. The junction had 5 bases not matched to a gene; V was cut back by 4 bases and J by 1 base. The CDR3 has 14 amino acids. Germline-derived CDR1 and CDR2 are SGHKS and YYEKEE (reference sequence). DNA of the CDR3: TGTGCCAGCAGCCTAGGGGACAGTTCCTACGAGCAGTACTTC. Amino acid sequence: CASSLGDSSYEQYF.

The rearrangement joins TRBV5-6 to TRBJ2-1; D is unresolved. The CDR3 is 17 amino acids. The V end was cut by 3 bases, the J end by 1 base, with 17 bases between. Germline assignment: CDR1 SGHDT and CDR2 YYEEEE. For the CDR3, the DNA is TGTGCCAGCAGCTCACTGGGTCCGGGTCCTTCCTACAATGAGCAGTTCTTC. Its protein is CASSSLGPGPSYNEQFF.

This sequence joins TRBV14 and TRBJ2-1; the match to TRBD2 covers 10 bases. V dropped 0 bases and J dropped 9; count of bases not matched to a gene: 5. Germline lookup yields CDR1 SGHDN and CDR2 FVKESK. CDR3 length: 15 residues. CDR3 amino acids: CASSQELTSGAEQFF. The CDR3 nucleotides read TGTGCCAGCAGCCAAGAACTCACTAGCGGGGCTGAGCAGTTCTTC.

V is TRBV14 and J is TRBJ2-3, with 9 bases lining up with TRBD1. V gave up 4 bases and J gave up 0 bases; unmatched junction bases: 2. The CDR3 is 15 residues long. Germline V gene lookup returns CDR1 SGHDN and CDR2 FVKESK. The DNA of the CDR3 is TGTGCCAGCAGCCGACAGGGGGACAGCACAGATACGCAGTATTTT. Amino acid sequence: CASSRQGDSTDTQYF.

This clone was seen once. The chain is built from TRBV14 and TRBJ2-7, with D possibly matching TRBD2 (5 bases). The CDR3 spans 15 residues. V was clipped by 4 bases and J by 3 bases, with 16 bases between them. The germline V gene encodes CDR1 SGHDN and CDR2 FVKESK. The DNA of the CDR3 is TGTGCCAGCAGCCGCCAGCGGTTACCCCACTACGAGCAGTACTTC. Translated: CASSRQRLPHYEQYF.

CDR3 bases: TGTGCCAGCAGCCCCCGGGGGGAGAAGGGCTACACCTTC. This codes for CASSPRGEKGYTF. The V call is TRBV5-6, the J call TRBJ1-2; maybe TRBD1 (5 bases). CDR1 is SGHDT and CDR2 is YYEEEE in the germline V gene. The CDR3 extends over 13 amino acids. V dropped 4 bases and J dropped 8 bases, with 15 bases sitting between them.